These T cell receptor beta chains were read from a single sample in a study of spatial heterogeneity in lung cancer. TCRdb fed the 5' RACE reads into MiXCR, producing one record per CDR3 protein. The data hold some 50,000 distinct CDR3 sequences, with 6.5% to 8% observed a single time. The material was PBMCs, obtained at surgery. Receptor source: a female donor with early-stage non-small cell lung cancer. The CDR3 runs from the conserved cysteine through the conserved F or W. D genes are given only for firm matches. Clone size appears in some rows only: once, few, many, or a class for an expanded clone.

many TRBD2 16 TRBJ2-1 TRBV3-1 TGTGCCAGCAGCCAGGAAGCGGGGGGGCTTAACAATGAGCAGTTCTTC CASSQEAGGLNNEQFF
few TRBD1 13 TRBJ2-1 TRBV2 TGTGCCACCAAAGGACAGGGAGGAAGTGAGCAGTTCTTC CATKGQGGSEQFF
many NA 11 TRBJ2-7 TRBV30 TGTGCCTGCGGGAGAGACTACGAGCAGTACTTC CACGRDYEQYF
many NA 13 TRBJ2-7 TRBV5-6 TGTGCCAGCAGCCCACTACACGTCCACGAGCAGTACTTC CASSPLHVHEQYF
many TRBD2 14 TRBJ2-7 TRBV7-2 TGTGCCAGCGCAGCGGGGGGCTCATCCTACGAGCAGTACTTC CASAAGGSSYEQYF
few NA 15 TRBJ2-1 TRBV28 TGTGCCAGCAGTTTCCCGGGGGCGCTCGGCGGGGAGCAGTTCTTC CASSFPGALGGEQFF
few TRBD1 14 TRBJ1-4 TRBV2 TGTGCCAGCAGTCCCCGACAGGGGCGTGAAAAACTGTTTTTT CASSPRQGREKLFF
once NA 19 TRBJ1-6 TRBV21-1 TGTGCCAGCAGCAAAGTGGGGACCAGGGCCGCCTCCTATAATTCACCCCTCCACTTT CASSKVGTRAASYNSPLHF
few TRBD2 16 TRBJ2-7 TRBV7-6 TGTGCCAGCAGCTTAACTACAGCTAGCGGGGGCTACGAGCAGTACTTC CASSLTTASGGYEQYF
many TRBD2 17 TRBJ2-1 TRBV10-3 TGTGCCATCAGTGAGCAGCCTAGCGGTTCCTACTACAATGAGCAGTTCTTC CAISEQPSGSYYNEQFF
many TRBD1 14 TRBJ1-1 TRBV20-1 TGCAGTGTTGACGGACAGGCCTTGAACACTGAAGCTTTCTTT CSVDGQALNTEAFF
few TRBD1 16 TRBJ2-7 TRBV19 TGTGCCAGTAGTATAGCTCCCCGGACAGGGCCCTACGAGCAGTACTTC CASSIAPRTGPYEQYF
many NA 16 TRBJ2-3 TRBV21-1 TGTGCCAGCAGCCGCGCCTGTGCCTGGGACACAGATACGCAGTATTTT CASSRACAWDTDTQYF
many NA 14 TRBJ1-1 TRBV7-2 TGTGCCAGCAGCTTAGTGGGGGGAGGGACTGAAGCTTTCTTT CASSLVGGGTEAFF
NA TRBD1 14 TRBJ1-6 TRBV19 TGTGCCAGTCAAAGGGGGACAGGGATTTTTCCCCTCCACTTT CASQRGTGIFPLHF
many TRBD1 13 TRBJ1-2 TRBV19 TGTGCCAGTAGGACGGGACAGTACCGCGGCTACACCTTC CASRTGQYRGYTF
many NA 14 TRBJ1-3 TRBV13 TGTGCCAGCAGCTTAGTCCAGTCTGGAAACACCATATATTTT CASSLVQSGNTIYF
few NA 13 TRBJ1-1 TRBV7-9 TGTGCCAGCATCCCCCGGGGGGGGTCAGAAGCTTTCTTT CASIPRGGSEAFF
many NA 14 TRBJ2-3 TRBV25-1 TGTGCCAGCAGTGTAGGGTCTAGCACAGATACGCAGTATTTT CASSVGSSTDTQYF
NA TRBD1 18 TRBJ2-6 TRBV5-1 TGCGCCAGCAGCTCCCCGGGACAGGGTACAATTGGGGCCAACGTCCTGACTTTC CASSSPGQGTIGANVLTF
few TRBD1 15 TRBJ1-3 TRBV6-6 TGTGCCAGCAGGAAGAGGGGGACAGGGGAGGACACCATATATTTT CASRKRGTGEDTIYF
few TRBD1 15 TRBJ1-3 TRBV7-2 TGTGCCAGCAGGGAGACAGGGGGCTCTGGAAACACCATATATTTT CASRETGGSGNTIYF
NA NA 15 TRBJ1-1 TRBV6-1 TGTGCCAGCCCGCCAGGCCACCAGATGAACACTGAAGCTTTCTTT CASPPGHQMNTEAFF
many NA 14 TRBJ2-4 TRBV28 TGTGCCAGCAAGACAACCGTAGCCAAAAACATTCAGTACTTC CASKTTVAKNIQYF
few NA 15 TRBJ2-2 TRBV5-1 TGCGCCAGCAGCTTGGAATTCGGTTTGGCCGGGGAGCTGTTTTTT CASSLEFGLAGELFF
many NA 14 TRBJ1-2 TRBV27 TGTGCCAGCAGTGAGACAGGTCGGAACTATGGCTACACCTTC CASSETGRNYGYTF
many TRBD2 14 TRBJ2-3 TRBV7-2 TGTGCCAGCGGGCGGGGGGGCCCCACAGATACGCAGTATTTT CASGRGGPTDTQYF
many NA 14 TRBJ1-6 TRBV27 TGTGCCAGCACACCAGGGACCTTCAATTCACCCCTCCACTTT CASTPGTFNSPLHF
many TRBD2 17 TRBJ2-7 TRBV28 TGTGCCAGCAGTTCCCCCCCGGGACTAGCGGCCTCCTACGAGCAGTACTTC CASSSPPGLAASYEQYF
many NA 12 TRBJ1-1 TRBV29-1 TGCAGCGTTGACCACGGGGACACTGAAGCTTTCTTT CSVDHGDTEAFF
many NA 15 TRBJ1-1 TRBV7-9 TGTGCCAGCAGCTTATTCACAGGGATGAACACTGAAGCTTTCTTT CASSLFTGMNTEAFF
few NA 20 TRBJ2-4 TRBV6-1 TGTGCCAGCAGTGAAGCCAGCGCCCGAGTCGAACGAGATACCAAAAACATTCAGTACTTC CASSEASARVERDTKNIQYF
few NA 16 TRBJ2-5 TRBV11-2 TGTGCCAGCAGCTTAGGAGTTCGGCCCCTTCGGGAGACCCAGTACTTC CASSLGVRPLRETQYF
NA NA 13 TRBJ2-7 TRBV6-2/TRBV6-3 TGTGCCAGCAGTTACAGTGATACCTACGAGCAGTACTTC CASSYSDTYEQYF
few NA 12 TRBJ2-1 TRBV7-9 TGTGCCAGCAGCCTCCTCCCCGGTGAGCAGTTCTTC CASSLLPGEQFF
few NA 11 TRBJ2-7 TRBV10-3 TGTGCCATCACCAACTTCTCCGAGCAGTACTTC CAITNFSEQYF
few NA 11 TRBJ1-4 TRBV30 TGTGCCTGGAGTGTGAATGAAAAACTGTTTTTT CAWSVNEKLFF
many NA 14 TRBJ1-2 TRBV11-2 TGTGCCAGCAGCTTAGACGGGAATAACTATGGCTACACCTTC CASSLDGNNYGYTF
many TRBD1 15 TRBJ1-4 TRBV5-1 TGCGCCAGCAGCTTGAGAGGACAGGGACGCGAAAAACTGTTTTTT CASSLRGQGREKLFF
few NA 14 TRBJ1-6 TRBV6-5 TGTGCCAGCAGTTCCGGGACACGGAATTCACCCCTCCACTTT CASSSGTRNSPLHF
many NA 15 TRBJ2-3 TRBV7-2 TGTGCCAGCAGCTTATCGGGAGCCGGCACAGATACGCAGTATTTT CASSLSGAGTDTQYF
many NA 11 TRBJ2-7 TRBV29-1 TGCAGCGTTAAAGGGTCCTACGAGCAGTACTTC CSVKGSYEQYF
many NA 13 TRBJ1-2 TRBV30 TGTGCCTGGAGTGCGGAACGGAACTATGGCTACACCTTC CAWSAERNYGYTF
NA NA 16 TRBJ1-4 TRBV6-5 TGTGCCAGCAGCGCGCCAAGCCAGGCAACTAATGAAAAACTGTTTTTT CASSAPSQATNEKLFF
NA TRBD2 19 TRBJ2-1 TRBV5-5 TGTGCCAGCAGCTTGGAGCGGGGACTAGCGGGGACCCTCTACAATGAGCAGTTCTTC CASSLERGLAGTLYNEQFF
NA TRBD1 17 TRBJ1-2 TRBV5-5 TGTGCCAGCAGCTTGGCCCAAGGACAGGCTACTAACTATCGCTACACCTTC CASSLAQGQATNYRYTF
many NA 13 TRBJ1-5 TRBV6-2/TRBV6-3 TGTGCCAGCAGTTACGGGTGGAATCAGCCCCAGCATTTT CASSYGWNQPQHF
NA TRBD1 14 TRBJ2-7 TRBV19 TGTGCCAGTAGTACCGGGACAGGGACCTACGAGCAGTACTTC CASSTGTGTYEQYF
NA NA 14 TRBJ2-7 TRBV5-4 TGTGCCAGCAGCCCGCGAGGGGGCTCCTACGAGCAGTACTTC CASSPRGGSYEQYF
NA NA 13 TRBJ1-1 TRBV28 TGTGCCAGCAGTTTCCCACTGAACACTGAAGCTTTCTTT CASSFPLNTEAFF
few NA 15 TRBJ2-5 TRBV23-1 TGCGCCAGCAGTCAATCGTCGACAGAGCAAGAGACCCAGTACTTC CASSQSSTEQETQYF
NA TRBD1 15 TRBJ1-2 TRBV6-5 TGTGCCAGCAGTTACTCAGGGACAGGGCACTATGGCTACACCTTC CASSYSGTGHYGYTF
NA NA 13 TRBJ2-2 TRBV9 TGTGCCAGCAGCGTAGAAGGATCCGGGGAGCTGTTTTTT CASSVEGSGELFF
many NA 14 TRBJ1-6 TRBV23-1 TGCGCCAGCACTCCAAAGGAGAGCAATTCACCCCTCCACTTT CASTPKESNSPLHF
NA NA 13 TRBJ2-1 TRBV3-1 TGTGCCAGCAGGTCTGCAGGTGACCATGAGCAGTTCTTC CASRSAGDHEQFF
few NA 16 TRBJ2-5 TRBV3-1 TGTGCCAGCAGTCCCGTTAACCAGGGGGGTCGGGGGACCCAGTACTTC CASSPVNQGGRGTQYF
many NA 14 TRBJ2-1 TRBV5-1 TGCGCCAGCAGCTCCACTTTCCGGGCCGGGGGACAGTTCTTC CASSSTFRAGGQFF
few TRBD1 14 TRBJ2-3 TRBV19 TGTGCCAGTAGTATGGGACAGCGCACAGATACGCAGTATTTT CASSMGQRTDTQYF
NA NA 16 TRBJ2-7 TRBV7-8 TGTGCCAGCAGCTTTTACGGCCCTTCGCCCCTCTACGAGCAGTACTTC CASSFYGPSPLYEQYF